A single count supports the clone carrying this TCR beta chain. This sample is part of a study of CD8 T cells in Susac syndrome. Random-hexamer reverse transcription was applied to roughly 0.5 to 1 ug RNA. TCRdb itself ran the immunoSEQ multiplex PCR reads through MiXCR, one entry per CDR3 protein. The sample contains about 150,000 distinct CDR3 sequences, approximately 94% of which appear only once. The ends lost 5 bases at V and 6 bases at J; junction bases unmatched: 10. The CDR3 sequence is 15 residues long. In germline, CDR1 is SEHNR, CDR2 FQNEAQ (reference sequence). V and J are TRBV7-9 and TRBJ1-1; TRBD1 matches 9 bases. Sequencing input: CD8+ T cells from PBMCs. This TCR came from a human donor with multiple sclerosis. CDR3 nucleotides: TGTGCCAGCAGCGCGCTACAGGGGGCGTACGCTGAAGCTTTCTTT. It is translated as CASSALQGAYAEAFF.